The 24 T cell receptor beta chains below all came from one sample that was sequenced in a study of T cell responses to AZD1222 COVID-19 vaccine. Clones were read by immunoSEQ multiplex PCR, and TCRdb kept only the in-frame ones, dropping some. The data show approximately 270,000 clones, around 93% seen once. This material consisted of peripheral blood, taken 28 days after the second AZD1222 dose. The receptors stem from an adult who received the AZD1222 COVID-19 vaccine.

V gene TRBV28 combines with J gene TRBJ2-3; 8 bases match TRBD2. V lost 8 bases to trimming and J lost 5 bases; unmatched junction nucleotides: 12. CDR1 is MDHEN, CDR2 SYDVKM, per germline. The CDR3 is 15 residues long. CDR3: CASRLPGGRGDTQYF. For the CDR3, the DNA is TGTGCCAGCCGATTACCGGGGGGGCGGGGAGATACGCAGTATTTT.

The chain recombines TRBV5-1 with TRBJ2-5, with 8 bases fitting TRBD2. The germline CDR1 and CDR2 sequences are SGHRS and YFSETQ. This CDR3 has 16 amino acids. V lost 4 bases, J lost 3 bases, and 11 bases stayed unmatched. CDR3 in amino acids: CASSPRTGGAKETQYF. CDR3 bases: TGCGCCAGCAGCCCCCGCACGGGGGGGGCTAAAGAGACCCAGTACTTC.

This chain joins TRBV28 and TRBJ1-1; 10 bases fit TRBD1. From germline, CDR1 is MDHEN and CDR2 SYDVKM. V trimming: 2 bases; J trimming: 5 bases; junction bases outside the gene matches: 5. CDR3 length: 15 residues. The CDR3: CASSLRTGGRTEAFF. Written as DNA, the CDR3 is TGTGCCAGCAGTTTACGGACAGGGGGACGGACTGAAGCTTTCTTT.

This chain joins TRBV19 and TRBJ2-1; no clear D. This CDR3 spans 15 amino acids. Germline V lookup: CDR1 LNHDA, CDR2 SQIVND (reference sequence). With 7 bases removed from V and 5 bases from J, the gap between germline ends came to 18 bases. Here the CDR3 DNA reads TGTGCCAGTAAAGCCCCGGGCACCAATGACAATGAGCAGTTCTTC. Translated, it gives CASKAPGTNDNEQFF.

The V call is TRBV9, the J call TRBJ2-3; a possible D gene is TRBD2 (6 bases). CDR1 is SGDLS and CDR2 is YYNGEE in the germline V gene. Trimming cost V 1 base and J 1 base, with 13 bases left between them. CDR3 length: 16 amino acids. CDR3 DNA: TGTGCCAGCAGCGTAAGAGGTAGCGGAGGCACAGATACGCAGTATTTT. This encodes CASSVRGSGGTDTQYF. The full variable domain, completed using reference TRBV9 and TRBJ2-3, is DSGVTQTPKHLITATGQRVTLRCSPRSGDLSVYWYQQSLDQGLQFLIQYYNGEERAKGNILERFSAQQFPDLHSELNLSSLELGDSALYFCASSVRGSGGTDTQYFGPGTRLTVL.

This clone was recorded a few times. The chain links TRBV5-1 to TRBJ1-2; the match to TRBD1 covers 7 bases. The CDR3 has 15 amino acids. CDR1 and CDR2 from the germline V gene are SGHRS and YFSETQ. The V and J ends lost 4 bases and 8 bases, in that order; junction bases with no gene match: 14. DNA for the CDR3: TGCGCCAGCAGCCTCACCGCAGCAGGGGGTCCGGGCTACACCTTC. Its translation is CASSLTAAGGPGYTF. Using reference TRBV5-1 and TRBJ1-2 for the parts outside the CDR3, the full variable domain is KAGVTQTPRYLIKTRGQQVTLSCSPISGHRSVSWYQQTPGQGLQFLFEYFSETQRNKGNFPGRFSGRQFSNSRSEMNVSTLELGDSALYLCASSLTAAGGPGYTFGSGTRLTVV.

This clone appeared a single time. J is TRBJ2-7 and V is TRBV3-1 (or the pseudogene TRBV3-2); D unclear. Germline V gives CDR1 LGHDT, CDR2 YNNKEL (reference sequence). The CDR3 is 16 amino acids. Trimming took off 1 base at V and 2 bases at J, with 15 bases between the two ends. The CDR3 DNA reads TGTGCCAGCAGCCAAGGAGTCCAGTTTCCTGCCTACGAGCAGTACTTC. This translates into CASSQGVQFPAYEQYF.

V and J are TRBV24-1 and TRBJ1-5; D is uncertain. This CDR3 has 14 amino acids. The germline V gene has CDR1 KGHDR and CDR2 SFDVKD. V was shortened by 4 bases and J by 7 bases, with 13 bases between the two germline ends. The CDR3 spells CATSDPDFEQPQHF. The CDR3 nucleotides are TGTGCCACCAGTGACCCGGACTTCGAACAGCCCCAGCATTTT.

This clone was seen a handful of times. The rearrangement uses TRBV4-2 and TRBJ2-1; D might be TRBD2 (6 bases). Trimming stripped 1 base from V and 0 bases from J, with 13 bases between. The CDR3 is made up of 17 amino acids. Germline V gene sequence: CDR1 LGHNA, CDR2 YNFKEQ. The CDR3 coding sequence is TGTGCCAGCAGCCAAGCAACCGGGACTGGCTCCTACAATGAGCAGTTCTTC. Translation gives CASSQATGTGSYNEQFF.

The chain combines TRBV6-1 with TRBJ1-2, with a weak D call TRBD1 (6 bases). In germline, CDR1 is MNHNS, CDR2 SASEGT. The CDR3 spans 14 residues. V lost 0 bases and J lost 3, with 8 bases in between. The CDR3 DNA is TGTGCCAGCAGTGAAGCGGGGGCCCACTATGGCTACACCTTC. This encodes CASSEAGAHYGYTF.

The gene calls are TRBV5-4 and TRBJ2-1, with D possibly TRBD1 on 7 matching bases. CDR3 length equals 18 residues. Per the germline V gene, CDR1 is SGHNT and CDR2 is YYREEE (reference sequence). Trimming took off 2 bases at V and 4 bases at J, with 22 bases between the two ends. CDR3 nucleotides: TGTGCCAGCAGCTTAGTCAGCGGAGGGGGCCGTGGATACAATGAGCAGTTCTTC. Translated, it gives CASSLVSGGGRGYNEQFF.

This clone was seen a few times. The chain joins TRBV28 to TRBJ1-1; no firm D call. The ends were cut back, 6 bases at V and 6 bases at J, with 8 bases in the middle. The length of the CDR3 is 11 residues. In germline, CDR1 is MDHEN, CDR2 SYDVKM. Here the CDR3 reads CASRVLAEAFF. For the CDR3, the DNA is TGTGCCAGCAGGGTATTGGCTGAAGCTTTCTTT.

This clone was seen just once. The V and J genes are TRBV2 and TRBJ1-5; 8 bases are a match to TRBD1. The germline gives CDR1 SNHLY, CDR2 FYNNEI. This CDR3 has 13 residues. V trimming: 8 bases; J trimming: 6 bases; junction bases outside the gene matches: 6. CDR3 loop: CASSDRVGQPQHF. The CDR3 DNA sequence: TGTGCCAGCTCGGACAGGGTGGGTCAGCCCCAGCATTTT.

This sequence joins TRBV6-6 and TRBJ1-2; TRBD1 aligns across 10 bases. The J segment lost 5 bases and the V segment lost 6 bases, leaving 12 bases of the junction unmatched. The CDR3 runs to 16 residues. Germline loops: CDR1 MNHNY, CDR2 SVGAGI (reference sequence). CDR3 DNA: TGTGCCAGCAGGCAGACAGGGGGCGAGGGAACTTATGGCTACACCTTC. Its translation is CASRQTGGEGTYGYTF.

The V call is TRBV28, the J call TRBJ2-3; TRBD2 aligns across 12 bases. Trimming removed 6 bases from V and 6 bases from J; junction bases left unmatched: 7. Germline V gene sequence: CDR1 MDHEN, CDR2 SYDVKM. CDR3 length: 15 residues. The CDR3 sequence is CASRGTSGPSDTQYF. CDR3 coding DNA: TGTGCCAGCAGGGGGACTAGCGGGCCATCGGATACGCAGTATTTT.

The CDR3 here is CASSEHREDGYTF. The CDR3 DNA is TGTGCCAGCAGTGAGCACAGGGAAGATGGCTACACCTTC. The chain has TRBV2 and TRBJ1-2, with D perhaps matching TRBD1 (6 bases). The V gene lost 3 bases and the J gene lost 6 bases, with 11 bases spanning the gap. The CDR3 is 13 residues long. CDR1 SNHLY and CDR2 FYNNEI come from the germline V gene.

The CDR3 region has the DNA TGCGCCAGCGCTTTGGGACAGAGCCACACTGAAGCTTTCTTT. It translates to CASALGQSHTEAFF. The V and J genes are TRBV23-1 and TRBJ1-1, with 7 bases lining up with TRBD1. TRBV23-1 counts as an open reading frame of uncertain function. The CDR3 spans 14 residues. V was clipped by 8 bases and J by 3 bases; unmatched bases: 9.

V is TRBV15 and J is TRBJ1-3; D is unclear. The CDR3 spans 15 residues. V was clipped by 6 bases and J by 0 bases, with 12 bases between them. From germline, CDR1 is LNHNV and CDR2 YYDKDF (reference sequence). The CDR3 is CATSDGLISGNTIYF. The CDR3 nucleotides read TGTGCCACCAGTGACGGACTGATCTCTGGAAACACCATATATTTT.

This CDR3 reads CASSQRTGHRYEQYF. The CDR3 nucleotides read TGTGCCAGCAGTCAGAGGACGGGACATCGCTACGAGCAGTACTTC. V usage is TRBV27 and J usage is TRBJ2-7, with a tentative D call TRBD1 (6 bases). The CDR3 contains 15 residues. With 5 bases removed from V and 3 bases from J, the gap between germline ends came to 17 bases. CDR1 MNHEY and CDR2 SMNVEV come from the germline V gene (reference sequence).

The gene calls are TRBV2 and TRBJ1-4; 7 bases are shared with TRBD1. Per the germline V gene, CDR1 is SNHLY and CDR2 is FYNNEI. The CDR3 extends over 15 amino acids. The V and J ends lost 8 bases and 3 bases, in that order; junction bases with no gene match: 9. CDR3 coding DNA: TGTGCCAGCCGTTTACCGGGACAGCCTAATGAAAAACTGTTTTTT. It encodes CASRLPGQPNEKLFF.

The CDR3 coding sequence is TGTGCCAGCAGTTCCCGAGTTGAGTTTAGCAATCAGCCCCAGCATTTT. Encoded protein: CASSSRVEFSNQPQHF. The V and J genes are TRBV2 and TRBJ1-5; D is unclear. Germline V gene sequence: CDR1 SNHLY, CDR2 FYNNEI. The CDR3 contains 16 residues. V dropped 5 bases and J dropped 0 bases, with 14 bases sitting between them.

This chain links TRBV3-1 (or the pseudogene TRBV3-2) with TRBJ2-1, with D unresolved. Looked up from germline, CDR1 is LGHDT and CDR2 is YNNKEL (reference sequence). The length of the CDR3 is 14 residues. Between the trimmed V and J ends, which lost 1 base and 7 bases, there was a span of 11 bases. CDR3 nucleotides: TGTGCCAGCAGCCAAGGGTCCAGGCGAAATGAGCAGTTCTTC. This codes for CASSQGSRRNEQFF.

This clone was counted only a few times. This rearrangement joins TRBV7-9 to TRBJ1-2; a weak D match, TRBD1 (5 bases). The germline V gene encodes CDR1 SEHNR and CDR2 FQNEAQ (reference sequence). The CDR3 runs to 12 residues. V shed 5 bases and J shed 4 bases, with 8 bases lying between them. CDR3 loop: CASSPDSYGYTF. DNA of the CDR3: TGTGCCAGCAGCCCCGACAGCTATGGCTACACCTTC.

The chain carries TRBV28 and TRBJ1-1, with D perhaps TRBD1 (6 bases). CDR1 is MDHEN and CDR2 is SYDVKM in the germline V gene. The V and J ends lost 6 bases and 0 bases respectively, with 8 bases between them. The CDR3 extends over 13 amino acids. For the CDR3, the DNA is TGTGCCAGCAGGGACAGCTTGAACACTGAAGCTTTCTTT. This gives the protein CASRDSLNTEAFF.